The 6 T cell receptor beta chains in this list originate from one sample, sequenced in a study of cytomegalovirus exposure and HLA in healthy donors. It was with 60 Vbeta and 13 Jbeta primers that the PCR ran. Repertoires were generated with immunoSEQ multiplex PCR, while TCRdb's copy carries only in-frame clones and drops some. The sample lists about 180,000 clones, 80% seen once, with roughly 1.4% in the top ten. The sequenced material came from PBMCs. The origin of the receptors is a girl between 5 and 17 years old in good health and CMV-seropositive.

The V gene is TRBV4-3, the J gene TRBJ2-1, with D perhaps TRBD2 (5 bases). The germline V gene encodes CDR1 LGHNA and CDR2 YSLEER. The V end was cut by 0 bases, the J end by 3 bases, with 15 bases between. The CDR3 consists of 17 residues. The CDR3 bases are TGCGCCAGCAGCCAAGATACCTTGTGGGGAGACTACAATGAGCAGTTCTTC. This translates into CASSQDTLWGDYNEQFF.

The chain recombines TRBV6-5 with TRBJ1-2; 10 bases fit TRBD1. This CDR3 contains 14 residues. CDR1 and CDR2 (germline): MNHEY, SVGAGI. With V trimmed by 7 bases and J by 5 bases, 7 bases remained unmatched. The CDR3 here is CASTPGQGFYGYTF. CDR3 coding DNA: TGTGCCAGCACCCCGGGACAGGGGTTTTATGGCTACACCTTC.

This clone was seen more than once but under ten times. This chain uses TRBV6-4 with TRBJ2-1, with 13 bases identical to TRBD2. V trimming: 1 base; J trimming: 7 bases; junction bases outside the gene matches: 7. This CDR3 spans 17 amino acids. CDR1 and CDR2 from the germline V gene are MRHNA and SNTAGT. CDR3 DNA sequence: TGTGCCAGCAGTGACTGGACTAGCGGGAGCTCGGGTAATGAGCAGTTCTTC. Amino acid sequence: CASSDWTSGSSGNEQFF.

V and J are TRBV30 and TRBJ2-2, with D possibly matching TRBD2 (7 bases). CDR1 is GTSNPN, CDR2 SVGIG, per germline (reference sequence). Trimming removed 1 base from V and 6 bases from J, with 9 bases in between. This CDR3 is 13 amino acids long. The CDR3 nucleotides are TGTGCCTGGAGTGAAGGGGGGGCCGGGGAGCTGTTTTTT. This translates into CAWSEGGAGELFF.

The chain has TRBV6-5 and TRBJ1-2; no definite D call. The CDR3 runs to 11 residues. Germline loops: CDR1 MNHEY, CDR2 SVGAGI. V lost 4 bases to trimming and J lost 8 bases, with 8 bases between them. The CDR3 protein is CASSWTRGYTF. The CDR3, as DNA: TGTGCCAGCAGTTGGACTCGGGGCTACACCTTC.

The chain employs TRBV19 and TRBJ2-7; 8 positions match TRBD2. V was pared by 3 bases and J by 0 bases, with 22 bases of the junction left unmatched. Germline CDR1 LNHDA, CDR2 SQIVND (reference sequence). The length of the CDR3 is 21 residues. The CDR3 sequence: CASSILTPGAGLVRSSYEQYF. The CDR3 DNA reads as TGTGCCAGTAGTATCCTCACACCTGGGGCGGGACTAGTGAGGAGCTCCTACGAGCAGTACTTC. The whole variable domain, filled in from reference TRBV19 and TRBJ2-7, reads DGGITQSPKYLFRKEGQNVTLSCEQNLNHDAMYWYRQDPGQGLRLIYYSQIVNDFQKGDIAEGYSVSREKKESFPLTVTSAQKNPTAFYLCASSILTPGAGLVRSSYEQYFGPGTRLTVT.